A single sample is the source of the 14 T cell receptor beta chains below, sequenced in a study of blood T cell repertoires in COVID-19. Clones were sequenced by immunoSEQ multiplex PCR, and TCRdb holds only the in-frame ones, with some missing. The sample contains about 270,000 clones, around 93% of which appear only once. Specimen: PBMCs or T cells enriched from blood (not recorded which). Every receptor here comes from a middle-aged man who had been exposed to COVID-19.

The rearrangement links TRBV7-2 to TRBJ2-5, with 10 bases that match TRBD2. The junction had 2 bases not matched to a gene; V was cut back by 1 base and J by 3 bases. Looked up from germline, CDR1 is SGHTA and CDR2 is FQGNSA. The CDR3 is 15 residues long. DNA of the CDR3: TGTGCCAGCAGCTTAGGGCTAGCGGGAGAAGAGACCCAGTACTTC. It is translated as CASSLGLAGEETQYF.

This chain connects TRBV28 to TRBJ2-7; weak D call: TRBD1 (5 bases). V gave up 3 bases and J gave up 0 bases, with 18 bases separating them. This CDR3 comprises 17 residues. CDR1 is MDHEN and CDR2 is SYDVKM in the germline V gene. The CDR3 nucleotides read TGTGCCAGCAGTTTTTCACGAACAGGAAAGAGCTCCTACGAGCAGTACTTC. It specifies CASSFSRTGKSSYEQYF.

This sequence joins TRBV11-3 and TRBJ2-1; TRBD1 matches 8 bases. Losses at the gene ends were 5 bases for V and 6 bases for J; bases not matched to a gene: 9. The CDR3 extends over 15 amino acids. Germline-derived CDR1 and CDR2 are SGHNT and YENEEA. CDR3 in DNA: TGTGCCAGCAGCGGACGACAGGGGCTGATCAATGAGCAGTTCTTC. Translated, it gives CASSGRQGLINEQFF. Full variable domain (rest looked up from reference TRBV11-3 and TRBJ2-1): EAGVVQSPRYKIIEKKQPVAFWCNPISGHNTLYWYLQNLGQGPELLIRYENEEAVDDSQLPKDRFSAERLKGVDSTLKIQPAELGDSAVYLCASSGRQGLINEQFFGPGTRLTVL.

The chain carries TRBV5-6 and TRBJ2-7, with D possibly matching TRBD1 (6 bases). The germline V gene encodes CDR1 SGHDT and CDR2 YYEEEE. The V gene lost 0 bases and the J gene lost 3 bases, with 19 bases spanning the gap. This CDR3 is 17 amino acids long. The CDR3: CASSLAPLWGLGYEQYF. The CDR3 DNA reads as TGTGCCAGCAGCTTGGCCCCCTTATGGGGGCTCGGCTACGAGCAGTACTTC.

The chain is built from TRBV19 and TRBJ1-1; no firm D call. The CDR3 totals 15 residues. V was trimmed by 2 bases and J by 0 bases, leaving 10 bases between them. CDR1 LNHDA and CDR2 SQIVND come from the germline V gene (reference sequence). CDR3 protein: CASSIQITMNTEAFF. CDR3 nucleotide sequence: TGTGCCAGTAGTATACAGATAACCATGAACACTGAAGCTTTCTTT.

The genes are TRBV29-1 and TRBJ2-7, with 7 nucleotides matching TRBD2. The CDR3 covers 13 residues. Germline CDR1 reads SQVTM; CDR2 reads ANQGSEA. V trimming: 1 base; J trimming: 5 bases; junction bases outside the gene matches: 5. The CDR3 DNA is TGCAGCGTTGAAGTCCCGGGAGGCAACGAGCAGTACTTC. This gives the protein CSVEVPGGNEQYF.

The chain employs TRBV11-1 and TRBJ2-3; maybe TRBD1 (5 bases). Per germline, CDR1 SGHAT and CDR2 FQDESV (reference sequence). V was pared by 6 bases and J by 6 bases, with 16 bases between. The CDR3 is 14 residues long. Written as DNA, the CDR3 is TGTGCCAGCAGGGGTCCAGGGCCGGGCGATACGCAGTATTTT. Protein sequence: CASRGPGPGDTQYF.

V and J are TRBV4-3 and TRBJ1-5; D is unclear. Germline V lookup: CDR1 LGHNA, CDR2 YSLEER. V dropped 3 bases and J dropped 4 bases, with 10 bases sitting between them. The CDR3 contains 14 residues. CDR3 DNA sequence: TGCGCCAGCAGCCACTGGGGAGGGAATCAGCCCCAGCATTTT. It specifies CASSHWGGNQPQHF.

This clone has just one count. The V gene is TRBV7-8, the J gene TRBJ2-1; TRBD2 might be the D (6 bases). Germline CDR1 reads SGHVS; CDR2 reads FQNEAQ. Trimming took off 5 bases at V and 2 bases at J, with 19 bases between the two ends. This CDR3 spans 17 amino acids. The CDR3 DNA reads TGTGCCAGCAGCCGAGGACTAATTCCTCGAACCTACAATGAGCAGTTCTTC. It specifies CASSRGLIPRTYNEQFF.

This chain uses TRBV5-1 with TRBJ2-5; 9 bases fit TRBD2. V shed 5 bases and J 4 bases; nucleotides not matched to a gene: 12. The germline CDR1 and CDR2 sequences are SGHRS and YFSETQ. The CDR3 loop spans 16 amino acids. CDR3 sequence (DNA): TGCGCCAGCAGAGCAGATAGCGGGAGAATCGGAGAGACCCAGTACTTC. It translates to CASRADSGRIGETQYF.

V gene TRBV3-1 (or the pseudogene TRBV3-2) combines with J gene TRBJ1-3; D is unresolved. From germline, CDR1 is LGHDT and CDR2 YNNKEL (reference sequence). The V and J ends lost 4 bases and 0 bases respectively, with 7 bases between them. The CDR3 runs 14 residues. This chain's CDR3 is CASSPSYSGNTIYF. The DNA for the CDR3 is TGTGCCAGCAGCCCGAGCTACTCTGGAAACACCATATATTTT.

As DNA, the CDR3 is TGTGCCAGCAGTCCAGGGGGTCCACCCCTCCACTTT. Translating gives CASSPGGPPLHF. The rearrangement links TRBV6-5 to TRBJ1-6, with 7 bases aligning to TRBD1. CDR3 size: 12 residues. V trimming: 5 bases; J trimming: 11 bases; junction bases outside the gene matches: 3. Germline assignment: CDR1 MNHEY and CDR2 SVGAGI.

The DNA of the CDR3 is TGTGCCAGCAGCTTCGGGGCAGGGGGAGCGTCAGAAGCTTTCTTT. It encodes CASSFGAGGASEAFF. V is TRBV5-5 and J is TRBJ1-1; 7 bases agree with TRBD1. Germline-derived CDR1 and CDR2 are SGHKS and YYEKEE (reference sequence). The V and J ends lost 2 bases and 8 bases, in that order; junction bases with no gene match: 12. The CDR3 extends over 15 amino acids.

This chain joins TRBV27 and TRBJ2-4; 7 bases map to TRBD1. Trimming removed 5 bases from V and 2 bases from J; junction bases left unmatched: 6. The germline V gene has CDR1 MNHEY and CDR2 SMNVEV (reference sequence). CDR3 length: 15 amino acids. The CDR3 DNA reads TGTGCCAGCAGTCACGGGACAGCTACCAAAAACATTCAGTACTTC. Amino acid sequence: CASSHGTATKNIQYF.